Described below is a single T cell receptor (beta chain) sequence and its context. The record originates from a study of T-cell memory formation after mild COVID-19. The CDR3 length is 13 residues. CDR1 is DFQATT, CDR2 SNEGSKA, per germline (reference sequence). V was shortened by 6 bases and J by 3 bases, with 14 bases between the two germline ends. cDNA libraries for TCR alpha and TCR beta, carrying sample barcodes and UMIs, came from 5'RACE with constant-segment primers. Using its own MiXCR run on the 5' RACE reads, TCRdb lists one record per CDR3 protein. This sample carries more than 150,000 distinct CDR3 sequences, roughly 23% of them seen once, and the ten largest clones take more than 20%.

Input material: PBMCs or a T cell subset sorted from them (not recorded which). V is TRBV20-1 and J is TRBJ1-1; perhaps TRBD1 as D (6 bases). The clonotype comes from an adult woman who had mild COVID-19 (a few samples of this study predate the infection). Cell type and time point are not known. CDR3 loop: CSAKRGGHTEAFF. Here the CDR3 DNA reads TGCAGTGCAAAAAGGGGGGGTCACACTGAAGCTTTCTTT.